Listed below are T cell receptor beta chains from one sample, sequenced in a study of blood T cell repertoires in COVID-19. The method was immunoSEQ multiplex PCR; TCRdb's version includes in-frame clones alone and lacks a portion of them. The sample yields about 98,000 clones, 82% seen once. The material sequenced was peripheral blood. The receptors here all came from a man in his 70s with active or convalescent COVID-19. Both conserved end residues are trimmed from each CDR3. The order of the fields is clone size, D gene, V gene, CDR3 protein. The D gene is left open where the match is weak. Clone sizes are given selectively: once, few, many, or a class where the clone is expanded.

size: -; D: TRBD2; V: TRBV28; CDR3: ASSSLGTSYEQY
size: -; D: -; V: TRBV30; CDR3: AWSPGRDTQY
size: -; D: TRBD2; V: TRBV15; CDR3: ATSRGGLAGVQETQY
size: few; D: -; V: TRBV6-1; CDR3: ASSERWGREAF
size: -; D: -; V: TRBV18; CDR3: ASSLDINYGYT
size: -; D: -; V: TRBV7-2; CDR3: ASSPQVAKNIQY
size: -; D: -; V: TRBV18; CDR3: ASSPPDGWREKLF
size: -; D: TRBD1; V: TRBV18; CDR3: ASSQGQGNGYT
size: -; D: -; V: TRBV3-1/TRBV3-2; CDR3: ASSQVGGEKLF
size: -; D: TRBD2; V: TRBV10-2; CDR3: ASSEGGGGARELF
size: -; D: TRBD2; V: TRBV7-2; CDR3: ASSSRGGVAKNIQY
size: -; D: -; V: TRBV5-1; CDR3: ASSLGGGYYGYT
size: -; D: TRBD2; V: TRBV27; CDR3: ASRPAGGAMNEQF
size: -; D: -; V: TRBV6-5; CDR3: ASSYGQAFYEQY
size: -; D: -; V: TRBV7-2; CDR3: ASSLEVGAPTDTQY
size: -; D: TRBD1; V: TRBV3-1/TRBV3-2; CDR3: ASSRDRGPQETQY
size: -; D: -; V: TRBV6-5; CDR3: ASSYGEGGRNTIY
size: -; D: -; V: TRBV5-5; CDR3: ASSSRPGGTNTEAF
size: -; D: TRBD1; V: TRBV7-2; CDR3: ASSLGGQGAGGYT
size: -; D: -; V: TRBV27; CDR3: ASTPTGKGGYGYT
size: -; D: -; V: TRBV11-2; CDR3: ASSLSGTMNTEAF
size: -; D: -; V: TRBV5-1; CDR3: ASSLVGGWSYNEQF
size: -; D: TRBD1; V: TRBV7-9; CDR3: ASSKQGLNTEAF
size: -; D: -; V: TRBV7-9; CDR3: ASRLTISGANVLT
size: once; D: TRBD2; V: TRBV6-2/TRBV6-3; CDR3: ASSYSVTSGSWGHYEQY
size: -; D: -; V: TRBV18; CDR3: ASSPGPNEKLF
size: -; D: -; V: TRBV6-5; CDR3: ASRNRVGSYEQY
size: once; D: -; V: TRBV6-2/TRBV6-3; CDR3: ASSPGAYGYT
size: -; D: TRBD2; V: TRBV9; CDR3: ASSATSGGEMEF
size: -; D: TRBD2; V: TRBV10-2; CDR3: ASRSGGVIYNEQF
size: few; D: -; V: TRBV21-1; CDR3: ASSKRAHVTGGVFYGYT
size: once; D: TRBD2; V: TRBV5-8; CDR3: ASSSDETSGGPSTDTQY
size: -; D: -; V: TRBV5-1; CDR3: ASSLRTDMNTEAF
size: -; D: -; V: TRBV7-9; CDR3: ASSLRDGGSAKQF
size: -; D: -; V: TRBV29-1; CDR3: SVQGTGYT
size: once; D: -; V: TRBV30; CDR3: AWKPLELAKNIQY